This T cell receptor beta chain was observed in a study of identical twins (dated by TCRdb to 2016 to 2017). For the wider study: To test whether fetal clonotypes persist, the study used deep sequencing on TCR alpha and beta repertoires from monozygotic twins, unrelated adults of various ages, and cord blood. Replicate twin experiments were performed at different times using different library preparation protocols to rule out contamination.

Only healthy Caucasian donors were included. The twin cohort consisted of three pairs of female monozygotic twins, all aged 18 to 29 years. The RNA used for TCR libraries was isolated from peripheral blood mononuclear cells. The CDR3 runs 13 residues from the cysteine to the phenylalanine. Only CDR3 DNA is held: 39 bases, read in frame from base 1. CDR1 and CDR2 were assigned from the germline V gene (reference sequence) as PRHDT and FYEKMQ. Relative to germline, V is 8 bases shorter and J is 1 base shorter, with 9 bases between their ends. About this clonotype itself: The specificity of this receptor is unknown. No quality values exist for individual bases; no much larger clone is one base distant.

Study-wide findings and limitations: In beta out-of-frame sequences, excess twin sharing was weaker, because having fewer shared sequences lowered the signal-to-noise ratio. Fewer insertions were carried by abundant cord blood beta clonotypes; a weaker similar trend was observed in young adult naive repertoires, while no such trend was observed in memory repertoires. Because the same donors could not be followed over many years, the conclusions relied on cross-sectional statistical analysis. Zero-insertion analyses could be partly confounded by invariant T cells such as MAIT and iNKT, although diverse VJ usage argued against such confounding for most clonotypes. Compared with coincidental sharing between unrelated individuals, out-of-frame TCR alpha sequences shared between twins showed an excess of sequences with low generation probability. In monozygotic twins, out-of-frame TCR alpha sharing was systematically underestimated by recombination models, although the models agreed with sharing between unrelated individuals.

Libraries were made using 5' RACE. Sequenced on an Illumina HiSeq 2000. A universal primer binding site was added through template switching, and the final cDNA carried a unique molecular identifier so that TCR cDNA molecules could be counted accurately. First-strand cDNA for TCR alpha and beta chains was synthesized from specific primers in the conserved constant-segment region. To control for contamination, every cDNA library was double barcoded, receiving both a SMART-Mk sample barcode and Illumina barcodes. TruSeq adapter sequences and Illumina sample barcodes were added in two successive PCR steps. Sequencing of the TCR alpha and beta cDNA libraries was done on the Illumina HiSeq platform using custom primers. As for the original processing: Unique molecular identifiers were extracted from raw reads with MiGEC, and CDR3 positions were determined with MiXCR. Recombination models were inferred per individual with the repgenHMM and IGoR tools using an EM algorithm. Shared clonotypes were analyzed with the tcR package in R, and sharing was normalized by the product of cloneset sizes. To study raw recombination without the effects of thymic and clonal selection, out-of-frame nonproductive sequences were analyzed. Using fastp trimming at Q25 and MiXCR clonotype assembly, TCRdb reanalyzed the public sequencing data and kept in-frame beta chains. Every distinct CDR3 protein forms one entry, paired with its most common genes and DNA. These V and J calls rely on TCRdb rather than the paper's analysis. Within this sample are about 900,000 distinct CDR3 sequences, with 9% to 15% of them counted one time only. The ten largest clones take up under 2% of the sample.

The same specimen was also included in a second study, on yellow fever vaccine responses in identical twins. The second paper states: The authors reported that the T cell response to vaccination in identical twins appeared partly convergent and partly personalized. In the study, vaccine-responding T cell clones were precisely tracked in identical twins.

Sequencing used PBMCs. This sequence uses TRBV13 and TRBJ2-1; the D gene lacks a confident call. This TCR was sampled from a woman aged 18-29 years in good health. CDR3 region: CASRRRSYNEQFF. The DNA sequence follows: TGTGCCAGCCGAAGGAGATCCTACAATGAGCAGTTCTTC.